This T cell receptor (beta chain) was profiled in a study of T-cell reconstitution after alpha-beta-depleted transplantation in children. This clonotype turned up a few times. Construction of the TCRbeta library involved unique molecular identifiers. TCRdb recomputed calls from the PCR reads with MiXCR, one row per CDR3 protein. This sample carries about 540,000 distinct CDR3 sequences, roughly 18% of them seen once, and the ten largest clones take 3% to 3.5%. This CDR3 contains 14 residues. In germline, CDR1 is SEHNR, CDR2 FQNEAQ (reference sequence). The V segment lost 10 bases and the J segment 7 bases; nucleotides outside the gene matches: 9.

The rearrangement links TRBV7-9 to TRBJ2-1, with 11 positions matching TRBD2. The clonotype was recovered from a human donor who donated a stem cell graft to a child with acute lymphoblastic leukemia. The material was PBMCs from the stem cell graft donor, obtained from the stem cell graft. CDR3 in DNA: TGTGCCATCCCACCGGGACTAGCGGATAATGAGCAGTTCTTC. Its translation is CAIPPGLADNEQFF.